This T cell receptor (beta chain) was recovered during a study of blood T cell repertoires in COVID-19. As for the study in general: Donors in the United States, Italy and Spain gave samples during acute or convalescent COVID-19. T cells, B-cell-depleted T cells, or PBMCs supplied cDNA or gDNA.

Authors' processing steps: Amplifying reference gene primers gave estimates of nucleated cell counts. Assay: immunoSEQ multiplex PCR; the TCRdb copy retains only in-frame clones and omits some. The V and J calls and clone size are taken from that table; D and trimming were inferred from the DNA. The sample has 350,000 to 500,000 clones; more than 70% are singletons. In this sample, this clone turned up once. Germline CDR1 reads SNHLY; CDR2 reads FYNNEI. With 3 bases clipped from V and 3 bases from J, the junction kept 16 bases outside the gene matches. The CDR3 length is 18 residues. The study recruited people aged 18 to 89 years across 20 to 30 US areas.

The rearrangement uses TRBV2 and TRBJ2-7; 8 nucleotides agree with TRBD2. Sequenced sample: PBMCs or T cells enriched from blood (not recorded which). The receptor was isolated from a woman aged 18-30 years who had been exposed to COVID-19. CDR3 bases: TGTGCCAGCAGTGATAGCTGGGGAGGGGGACTAGTTAACTACGAGCAGTACTTC. Translation gives CASSDSWGGGLVNYEQYF.